The 21 T cell receptor beta chains below come from one sample, sequenced in a study of cytomegalovirus exposure and HLA in healthy donors. PCR used 60 Vbeta primers and 13 Jbeta primers. Sequencing was performed with immunoSEQ multiplex PCR; in TCRdb, only in-frame clones are kept and a portion is missing. This sample carries approximately 150,000 clones, about 80% of them seen once, and the ten largest clones take about 6.4%. Sequencing input: PBMCs. These TCRs come from a man aged 35 to 55 in good health and CMV-seropositive.

The chain uses TRBV5-4 and TRBJ1-5, with unresolved D. CDR3 length: 14 amino acids. The germline CDR1 and CDR2 sequences are SGHNT and YYREEE (reference sequence). V was pared by 1 base and J by 1 base, with 6 bases between. The CDR3 here is CASSLRGSNQPQHF. Here the CDR3 DNA reads TGTGCCAGCAGCTTGCGCGGAAGCAATCAGCCCCAGCATTTT. The whole variable domain, remainder taken from reference TRBV5-4 and TRBJ1-5, is ETGVTQSPTHLIKTRGQQVTLRCSSQSGHNTVSWYQQALGQGPQFIFQYYREEENGRGNFPPRFSGLQFPNYSSELNVNALELDDSALYLCASSLRGSNQPQHFGDGTRLSIL.

This clone was seen a few times. The rearrangement joins TRBV5-1 to TRBJ2-7; 7 nucleotides agree with TRBD1. The trim removed 0 bases at V and 3 bases at J, leaving 12 bases unmatched. Germline V gives CDR1 SGHRS, CDR2 YFSETQ. The CDR3 runs 17 residues. Here the CDR3 DNA reads TGCGCCAGCAGCTTGGTGCCTAACAGGGGACCGAGCTACGAGCAGTACTTC. This translates into CASSLVPNRGPSYEQYF.

This sequence joins TRBV27 and TRBJ2-7; 7 bases are a match to TRBD1. The V and J ends lost 4 bases and 6 bases, in that order; junction bases with no gene match: 3. The CDR3 length is 12 residues. Per germline, CDR1 MNHEY and CDR2 SMNVEV (reference sequence). The CDR3, as DNA: TGTGCCAGCAGTTCGACAGGGCGCGAGCAGTACTTC. As protein: CASSSTGREQYF.

The chain carries TRBV19 and TRBJ1-2; D is possibly TRBD1 (5 bases). CDR3 size: 18 residues. V lost 5 bases and J lost 5, with 27 bases in between. Per germline, CDR1 LNHDA and CDR2 SQIVND (reference sequence). The CDR3 is CASSRMSRGRALGYGYTF. The CDR3 coding sequence is TGTGCCAGTAGTCGAATGTCAAGAGGCAGGGCGCTAGGTTATGGCTACACCTTC.

This clone occurred once. The J gene is TRBJ2-7, the V gene TRBV28, with 10 bases lining up with TRBD2. The V gene end was trimmed by 6 bases and the J gene end by 3 bases; junction bases not matched to a gene: 8. The CDR3 is 15 amino acids. Germline assignment: CDR1 MDHEN and CDR2 SYDVKM. The CDR3 reads CASRGAPSGSYEQYF. The DNA for the CDR3 is TGTGCCAGCAGGGGGGCCCCTAGCGGGAGCTACGAGCAGTACTTC.

This clone was seen only a few times. The rearrangement links TRBV15 to TRBJ2-7; 7 nucleotides line up with TRBD1. The CDR3 consists of 17 residues. Germline loops: CDR1 LNHNV, CDR2 YYDKDF (reference sequence). V shed 7 bases and J 5 bases; nucleotides not matched to a gene: 20. CDR3 in DNA: TGTGCCACCAAAGATGGTAGTTCCGGGACAGAGACCAACGAGCAGTACTTC. Translation: CATKDGSSGTETNEQYF.

V usage is TRBV7-8 and J usage is TRBJ2-2; 10 nucleotides agree with TRBD2. The germline gives CDR1 SGHVS, CDR2 FQNEAQ. V lost 6 bases to trimming and J lost 4 bases; unmatched junction nucleotides: 8. The CDR3 loop spans 16 amino acids. DNA of the CDR3: TGTGCCAGCAGACCTCTAGCGGGAGTGAGCACCGGGGAGCTGTTTTTT. The encoded protein is CASRPLAGVSTGELFF.

The genes are TRBV23-1 and TRBJ1-1; TRBD1 matches at 8 bases. TRBV23-1 is known as an ORF, though its function is uncertain. The CDR3 extends over 16 amino acids. The trim removed 6 bases at V and 5 bases at J, leaving 14 bases unmatched. CDR3 bases: TGCGCCAGCAGCCCGCGGCAGGGGGCGCGAGGGACTGAAGCTTTCTTT. It yields the protein CASSPRQGARGTEAFF.

This chain connects TRBV11-2 to TRBJ2-5, with 7 bases fitting TRBD2. The CDR3 consists of 17 residues. Germline V gives CDR1 SGHAT, CDR2 FQNNGV. The junction had 15 bases not matched to a gene; V was cut back by 6 bases and J by 2 bases. CDR3: CASRPLGRELGQETQYF. In DNA form, the CDR3 reads TGTGCCAGCAGGCCACTCGGGCGGGAGTTGGGGCAAGAGACCCAGTACTTC.

The V and J genes are TRBV28 and TRBJ1-1; no clear D. Trimming stripped 3 bases from V and 2 bases from J, with 7 bases between. Germline CDR1 and CDR2: MDHEN and SYDVKM. This CDR3 has 13 amino acids. The CDR3, as DNA: TGTGCCAGCAGTTTCGGTTCCAACACTGAAGCTTTCTTT. It specifies CASSFGSNTEAFF.

The chain carries TRBV5-1 and TRBJ2-7; 7 nucleotides agree with TRBD1. Per germline, CDR1 SGHRS and CDR2 YFSETQ. This CDR3 has 15 amino acids. Trimming took 0 bases from V and 7 from J; bases not matched to a gene: 10. The CDR3 nucleotides are TGCGCCAGCAGCTTGGCCCTACAGGGGCCGGAAGAGCAGTACTTC. This translates into CASSLALQGPEEQYF. The whole variable domain, remainder taken from reference TRBV5-1 and TRBJ2-7, is KAGVTQTPRYLIKTRGQQVTLSCSPISGHRSVSWYQQTPGQGLQFLFEYFSETQRNKGNFPGRFSGRQFSNSRSEMNVSTLELGDSALYLCASSLALQGPEEQYFGPGTRLTVT.

The chain uses TRBV6-1 and TRBJ2-4; D remains unclear. Per the germline V gene, CDR1 is MNHNS and CDR2 is SASEGT. Trimming removed 3 bases at V and 3 bases at J, with 12 bases between. This CDR3 is built from 15 residues. CDR3 protein: CASSEVAEYKNIQYF. CDR3 nucleotide sequence: TGTGCCAGCAGTGAGGTCGCGGAATACAAAAACATTCAGTACTTC.

The rearrangement links TRBV5-1 to TRBJ1-1; D remains unclear. Trimming took off 0 bases at V and 1 base at J, with 10 bases between the two ends. The CDR3 covers 15 residues. Germline CDR1 SGHRS, CDR2 YFSETQ. This CDR3 reads CASSLAGFQNTEAFF. CDR3 nucleotide sequence: TGCGCCAGCAGCTTGGCCGGGTTTCAGAACACTGAAGCTTTCTTT.

The chain links TRBV30 to TRBJ1-2, with 9 bases fitting TRBD1. CDR1 is GTSNPN and CDR2 is SVGIG in the germline V gene (reference sequence). J was trimmed by 7 bases and V by 4 bases; bases with no gene match: 7. This CDR3 comprises 13 residues. The CDR3 is CAWILQGAPGYTF. CDR3 coding DNA: TGTGCCTGGATACTACAGGGGGCTCCTGGCTACACCTTC. Drawing the rest from reference TRBV30 and TRBJ1-2, the complete variable domain is SQTIHQWPATLVQPVGSPLSLECTVEGTSNPNLYWYRQAAGRGLQLLFYSVGIGQISSEVPQNLSASRPQDRQFILSSKKLLLSDSGFYLCAWILQGAPGYTFGSGTRLTVV.

The rearrangement joins TRBV29-1 to TRBJ1-5; maybe TRBD1 (5 bases). This CDR3 is built from 15 residues. The V gene lost 6 bases and the J gene lost 5 bases, with 20 bases spanning the gap. Germline CDR1 reads SQVTM; CDR2 reads ANQGSEA. CDR3 protein: CSVGIGGEGDQPQHF. The CDR3 DNA follows: TGCAGCGTCGGGATCGGGGGTGAAGGTGATCAGCCCCAGCATTTT.

The J gene is TRBJ2-1, the V gene TRBV5-1; TRBD2 matches 10 bases. From germline, CDR1 is SGHRS and CDR2 YFSETQ. The CDR3 length is 15 residues. With V trimmed by 1 base and J by 7 bases, 5 bases remained unmatched. CDR3 region: CASSLTSGNTNEQFF. As DNA, the CDR3 is TGCGCCAGCAGCTTGACTAGCGGGAACACTAATGAGCAGTTCTTC.

J is TRBJ2-1 and V is TRBV19; 9 bases align to TRBD2. The CDR3 spans 18 residues. Germline V lookup: CDR1 LNHDA, CDR2 SQIVND (reference sequence). The V and J ends lost 4 bases and 5 bases, in that order; junction bases with no gene match: 15. DNA of the CDR3: TGTGCCAGTAGTAGAAGTAGCGGGAGAACGAGCTTTCACAATGAGCAGTTCTTC. Residues: CASSRSSGRTSFHNEQFF.

The V and J genes are TRBV28 and TRBJ2-7; D gene unclear. This CDR3 contains 14 residues. V gave up 5 bases and J gave up 3 bases, with 14 bases separating them. In germline, CDR1 is MDHEN, CDR2 SYDVKM. In nucleotides, the CDR3 is TGTGCCAGCAGTCCCCGAGCCAGGCGCTACGAGCAGTACTTC. It is translated as CASSPRARRYEQYF.

The J gene is TRBJ2-2, the V gene TRBV18, with D perhaps TRBD1 (5 bases). The V gene lost 3 bases and the J gene lost 6 bases, with 17 bases spanning the gap. The CDR3 loop spans 16 amino acids. Germline V gives CDR1 KGHSH, CDR2 LQKENI. The CDR3 region is CASSPKASTVPGELFF. DNA for the CDR3: TGTGCCAGCTCACCCAAAGCCTCGACAGTACCCGGGGAGCTGTTTTTT.

The chain carries TRBV9 and TRBJ2-1; 11 positions agree with TRBD2. The CDR3 length is 15 residues. Trimming at V came to 4 bases and at J to 3 bases, leaving 3 bases not matched to a gene. Germline lookup yields CDR1 SGDLS and CDR2 YYNGEE. The CDR3 region is CASSLAGGYYNEQFF. CDR3 nucleotide sequence: TGTGCCAGCAGCCTAGCGGGAGGTTACTACAATGAGCAGTTCTTC.

J is TRBJ2-5 and V is TRBV5-1; D may be TRBD1 (6 bases). TRBJ2-7 explains the end of the DNA better; the J call may be wrong. Germline values: CDR1 SGHRS, CDR2 YFSETQ. The CDR3 totals 15 residues. Here the CDR3 reads CASSLAGGESYEQYF. For the CDR3, the DNA is TGCGCCAGCAGCTTGGCTGGGGGCGAGTCCTACGAGCAGTACTTC.